This is a list of T cell receptor beta chains from one sample in a study of blood T cell repertoires in COVID-19. Using immunoSEQ multiplex PCR, the repertoire was profiled, and TCRdb retains in-frame clones only, with some absent. Seen here are 150,000 to 200,000 clones, about 85% observed once, and the top ten hold under 4%. The sample was peripheral blood. These receptors were taken from a human donor with acute or convalescent COVID-19. The donor label of this sample is uncertain. The conserved cysteine and the conserved F or W are not part of the CDR3 here. D genes are given only for firm matches.

v_gene: TRBV7-8; j_gene: TRBJ2-5; d_gene: TRBD2; CDR3aa: ASSLATTSGARQETQY
v_gene: TRBV4-2; j_gene: TRBJ1-5; d_gene: TRBD1; CDR3aa: ASSPDRGASNQPQH
v_gene: TRBV5-1; j_gene: TRBJ2-1; d_gene: .; CDR3aa: ASSLGAGTQNNEQF
v_gene: TRBV3-1/TRBV3-2; j_gene: TRBJ2-2; d_gene: .; CDR3aa: ASSLMTQTPGELF
v_gene: TRBV7-2; j_gene: TRBJ1-6; d_gene: TRBD1; CDR3aa: ASSLAGRGSPLH
v_gene: TRBV6-5; j_gene: TRBJ2-7; d_gene: TRBD1; CDR3aa: ASSRTGYEQY
v_gene: TRBV15; j_gene: TRBJ2-2; d_gene: .; CDR3aa: ATSRVDGGGELF
v_gene: TRBV30; j_gene: TRBJ2-1; d_gene: .; CDR3aa: AWEGVSGASEQF
v_gene: TRBV5-6; j_gene: TRBJ2-7; d_gene: .; CDR3aa: ASSPISGNEQY
v_gene: TRBV11-3; j_gene: TRBJ1-5; d_gene: TRBD1; CDR3aa: ASSHDRGGHQPQH
v_gene: TRBV5-1; j_gene: TRBJ1-4; d_gene: TRBD1; CDR3aa: ASSSLGQATNEKLF
v_gene: TRBV5-8; j_gene: TRBJ2-5; d_gene: .; CDR3aa: ASTPRGQETQY
v_gene: TRBV19; j_gene: TRBJ2-3; d_gene: .; CDR3aa: ASSFPGREITDTQC
v_gene: TRBV5-5; j_gene: TRBJ2-7; d_gene: TRBD1; CDR3aa: ASSPTGQEAYEQY
v_gene: TRBV5-1; j_gene: TRBJ1-2; d_gene: TRBD1; CDR3aa: ASSLRQGASGYT
v_gene: TRBV18; j_gene: TRBJ2-4; d_gene: TRBD1; CDR3aa: ASSTGQGPNIQY
v_gene: TRBV19; j_gene: TRBJ1-2; d_gene: TRBD1; CDR3aa: ASSQRQGSGYT
v_gene: TRBV27; j_gene: TRBJ1-2; d_gene: TRBD1; CDR3aa: ASSPQRDRPNYGYT
v_gene: TRBV6-5; j_gene: TRBJ1-1; d_gene: TRBD1; CDR3aa: ASRGRGPSTEAF
v_gene: TRBV7-8; j_gene: TRBJ1-2; d_gene: .; CDR3aa: ASSLREGAPRGYT
v_gene: TRBV5-6; j_gene: TRBJ2-2; d_gene: TRBD2; CDR3aa: ASSLWTRSNTGELF
v_gene: TRBV19; j_gene: TRBJ1-5; d_gene: TRBD1; CDR3aa: ASSAWDRGWPDIRNSNQPQH
v_gene: TRBV28; j_gene: TRBJ1-1; d_gene: TRBD1; CDR3aa: ASSLSRDRAEAF
v_gene: TRBV12-5; j_gene: TRBJ2-6; d_gene: TRBD1; CDR3aa: ASGPPPDRERSGANVLT
v_gene: TRBV9; j_gene: TRBJ1-3; d_gene: .; CDR3aa: ASSPLPGRGNTIY
v_gene: TRBV5-1; j_gene: TRBJ2-2; d_gene: .; CDR3aa: ASSLQASNTGELF
v_gene: TRBV19; j_gene: TRBJ2-1; d_gene: .; CDR3aa: ASRPGRAINEQF
v_gene: TRBV7-2; j_gene: TRBJ2-5; d_gene: .; CDR3aa: ASSLGSLQETQY
v_gene: TRBV3-1/TRBV3-2; j_gene: TRBJ1-6; d_gene: .; CDR3aa: ASSQEGGRGNSPLH
v_gene: TRBV7-3; j_gene: TRBJ2-1; d_gene: TRBD2; CDR3aa: ASSQTSGPINEQF
v_gene: TRBV7-2; j_gene: TRBJ1-5; d_gene: .; CDR3aa: ASSLTVPSNQPQH
v_gene: TRBV11-3; j_gene: TRBJ2-3; d_gene: TRBD1; CDR3aa: ASSPDRGADTQY
v_gene: TRBV5-6; j_gene: TRBJ2-7; d_gene: TRBD1; CDR3aa: ASSRDPTGTYEQY
v_gene: TRBV18; j_gene: TRBJ2-1; d_gene: .; CDR3aa: ASSPELALPSSYNEQF
v_gene: TRBV28; j_gene: TRBJ1-5; d_gene: TRBD1; CDR3aa: ASSSGHGTGSNQPQH
v_gene: TRBV2; j_gene: TRBJ1-3; d_gene: .; CDR3aa: ASSTGTPLVSGNTIY
v_gene: TRBV14; j_gene: TRBJ1-2; d_gene: .; CDR3aa: ASSRVDRNYGYT
v_gene: TRBV5-5; j_gene: TRBJ2-7; d_gene: .; CDR3aa: ASQQGGVEQY
v_gene: TRBV7-8; j_gene: TRBJ1-1; d_gene: .; CDR3aa: ASSSQTTEAF
v_gene: TRBV4-3; j_gene: TRBJ1-5; d_gene: TRBD1; CDR3aa: ASSQHRQGQQPQH
v_gene: TRBV10-1; j_gene: TRBJ2-1; d_gene: TRBD1; CDR3aa: ASSKGQISYNEQF
v_gene: TRBV29-1; j_gene: TRBJ2-3; d_gene: .; CDR3aa: SVSQGGEADTQY
v_gene: TRBV10-3; j_gene: TRBJ2-7; d_gene: TRBD2; CDR3aa: AISGSGGSSYEQY
v_gene: TRBV5-5; j_gene: TRBJ1-6; d_gene: .; CDR3aa: ASSFDRRDNSPLH
v_gene: TRBV7-2; j_gene: TRBJ1-2; d_gene: .; CDR3aa: ASSLGGRGYT
v_gene: TRBV18; j_gene: TRBJ1-2; d_gene: TRBD1; CDR3aa: ASSPVTGEGGYT